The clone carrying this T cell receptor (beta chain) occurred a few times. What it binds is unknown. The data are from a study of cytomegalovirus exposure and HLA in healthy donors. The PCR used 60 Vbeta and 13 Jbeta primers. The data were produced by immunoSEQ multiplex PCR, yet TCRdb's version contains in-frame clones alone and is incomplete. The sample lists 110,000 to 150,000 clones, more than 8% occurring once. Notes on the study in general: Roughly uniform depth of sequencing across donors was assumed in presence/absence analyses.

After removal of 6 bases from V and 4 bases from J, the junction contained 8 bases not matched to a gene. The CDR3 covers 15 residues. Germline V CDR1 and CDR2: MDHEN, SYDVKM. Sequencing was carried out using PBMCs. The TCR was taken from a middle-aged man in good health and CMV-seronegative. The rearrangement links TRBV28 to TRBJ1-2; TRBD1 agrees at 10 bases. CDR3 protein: CASSRQGQGSYGYTF. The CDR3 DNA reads TGTGCCAGCAGCCGCCAGGGACAGGGGAGCTATGGCTACACCTTC.